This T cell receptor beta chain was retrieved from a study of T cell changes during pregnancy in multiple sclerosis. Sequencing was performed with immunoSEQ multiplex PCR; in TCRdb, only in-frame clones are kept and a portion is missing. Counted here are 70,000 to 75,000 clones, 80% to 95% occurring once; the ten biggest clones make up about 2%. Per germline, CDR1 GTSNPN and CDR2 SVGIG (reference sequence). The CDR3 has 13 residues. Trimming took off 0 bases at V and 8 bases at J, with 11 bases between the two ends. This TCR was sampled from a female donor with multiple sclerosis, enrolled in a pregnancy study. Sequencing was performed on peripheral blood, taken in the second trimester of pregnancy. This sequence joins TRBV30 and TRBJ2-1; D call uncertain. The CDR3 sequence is CAWSVVSSHEQFF. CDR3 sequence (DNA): TGTGCCTGGAGTGTGGTTAGTTCACATGAGCAGTTCTTC.